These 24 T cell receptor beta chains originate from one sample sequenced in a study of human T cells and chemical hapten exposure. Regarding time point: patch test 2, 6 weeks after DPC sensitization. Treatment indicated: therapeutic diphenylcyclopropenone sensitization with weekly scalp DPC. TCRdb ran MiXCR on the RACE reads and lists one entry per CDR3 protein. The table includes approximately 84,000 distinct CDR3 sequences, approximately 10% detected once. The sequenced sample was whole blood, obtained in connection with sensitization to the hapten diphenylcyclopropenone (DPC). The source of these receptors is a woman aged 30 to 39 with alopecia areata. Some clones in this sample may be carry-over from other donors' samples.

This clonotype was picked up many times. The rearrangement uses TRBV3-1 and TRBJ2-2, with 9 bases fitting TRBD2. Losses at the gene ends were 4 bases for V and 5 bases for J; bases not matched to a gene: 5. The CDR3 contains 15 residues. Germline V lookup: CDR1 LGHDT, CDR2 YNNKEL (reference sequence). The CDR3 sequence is CASSPAGGRTGELFF. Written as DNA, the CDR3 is TGTGCCAGCAGCCCAGCGGGAGGTCGAACCGGGGAGCTGTTTTTT.

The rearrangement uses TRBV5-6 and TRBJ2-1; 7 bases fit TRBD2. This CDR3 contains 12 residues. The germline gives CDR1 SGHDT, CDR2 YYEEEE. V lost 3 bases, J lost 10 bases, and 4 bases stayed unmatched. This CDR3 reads CASSSSGVEQFF. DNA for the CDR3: TGTGCCAGCAGCTCGAGCGGGGTCGAGCAGTTCTTC.

Here the CDR3 reads CASSRTGEKLFF. The CDR3 DNA sequence: TGTGCCAGCAGCCGGACAGGGGAAAAACTGTTTTTT. The chain uses TRBV5-4 and TRBJ1-4; TRBD1 matches 8 bases. This CDR3 region has 12 residues. The V segment lost 4 bases and the J segment 8 bases; nucleotides outside the gene matches: 1. Germline CDR1 and CDR2: SGHNT and YYREEE (reference sequence).

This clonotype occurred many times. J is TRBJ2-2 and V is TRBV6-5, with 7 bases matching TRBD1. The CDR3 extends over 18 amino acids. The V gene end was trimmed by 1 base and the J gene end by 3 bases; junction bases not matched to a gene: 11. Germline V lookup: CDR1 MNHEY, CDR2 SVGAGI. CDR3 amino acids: CASSYLMGQGVDTGELFF. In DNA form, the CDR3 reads TGTGCCAGCAGTTACTTGATGGGCCAGGGGGTGGACACCGGGGAGCTGTTTTTT.

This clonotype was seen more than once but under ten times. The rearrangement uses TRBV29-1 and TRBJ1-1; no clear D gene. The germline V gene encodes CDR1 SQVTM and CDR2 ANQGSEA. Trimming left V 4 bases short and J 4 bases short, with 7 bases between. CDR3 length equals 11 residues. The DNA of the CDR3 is TGCAGCGTTGGAGGCGCCACTGAAGCTTTCTTT. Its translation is CSVGGATEAFF. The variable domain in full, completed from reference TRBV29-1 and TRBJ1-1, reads SAVISQKPSRDICQRGTSLTIQCQVDSQVTMMFWYRQQPGQSLTLIATANQGSEATYESGFVIDKFPISRPNLTFSTLTVSNMSPEDSSIYLCSVGGATEAFFGQGTRLTVV.

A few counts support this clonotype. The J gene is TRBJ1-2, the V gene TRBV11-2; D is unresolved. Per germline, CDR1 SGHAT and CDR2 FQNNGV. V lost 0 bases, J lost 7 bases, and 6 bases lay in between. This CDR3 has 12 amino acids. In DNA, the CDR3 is TGTGCCAGCAGCTTAGATCTTAGTGGCTACACCTTC. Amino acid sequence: CASSLDLSGYTF.

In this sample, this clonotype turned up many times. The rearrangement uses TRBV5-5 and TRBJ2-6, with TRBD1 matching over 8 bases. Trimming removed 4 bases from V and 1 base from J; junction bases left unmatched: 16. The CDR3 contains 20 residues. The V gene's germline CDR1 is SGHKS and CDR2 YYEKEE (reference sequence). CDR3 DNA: TGTGCCAGCAGCCCCCATCCCCCGGGACAGGCGCCTTCTGGGGCCAACGTCCTGACTTTC. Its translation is CASSPHPPGQAPSGANVLTF.

CDR3 sequence reads: CASSFEGGTGELFF. CDR3 nucleotides: TGCGCCAGCAGCTTTGAGGGCGGCACCGGGGAGCTGTTTTTT. This chain links TRBV5-1 with TRBJ2-2; possible D gene TRBD2, 5 bases. The CDR3 spans 14 residues. Trimming cost V 2 bases and J 4 bases, with 9 bases left between them. The germline CDR1 and CDR2 sequences are SGHRS and YFSETQ.

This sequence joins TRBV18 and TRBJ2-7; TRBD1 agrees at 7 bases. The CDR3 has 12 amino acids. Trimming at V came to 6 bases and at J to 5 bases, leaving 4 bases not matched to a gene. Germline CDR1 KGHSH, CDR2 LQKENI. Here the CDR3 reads CASSPTGDEQYF. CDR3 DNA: TGTGCCAGCTCCCCCACAGGGGACGAGCAGTACTTC. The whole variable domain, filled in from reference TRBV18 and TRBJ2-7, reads NAGVMQNPRHLVRRRGQEARLRCSPMKGHSHVYWYRQLPEEGLKFMVYLQKENIIDESGMPKERFSAEFPKEGPSILRIQQVVRGDSAAYFCASSPTGDEQYFGPGTRLTVT.

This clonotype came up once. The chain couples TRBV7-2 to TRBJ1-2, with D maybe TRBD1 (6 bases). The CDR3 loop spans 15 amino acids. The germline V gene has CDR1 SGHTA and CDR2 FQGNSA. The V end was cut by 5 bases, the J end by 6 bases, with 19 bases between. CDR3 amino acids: CASSKTQTGPDGYTF. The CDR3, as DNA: TGTGCCAGCAGCAAAACCCAGACAGGCCCAGATGGCTACACCTTC. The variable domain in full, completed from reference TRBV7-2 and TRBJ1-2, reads GAGVSQSPSNKVTEKGKDVELRCDPISGHTALYWYRQSLGQGLEFLIYFQGNSAPDKSGLPSDRFSAERTGGSVSTLTIQRTQQEDSAVYLCASSKTQTGPDGYTFGSGTRLTVV.

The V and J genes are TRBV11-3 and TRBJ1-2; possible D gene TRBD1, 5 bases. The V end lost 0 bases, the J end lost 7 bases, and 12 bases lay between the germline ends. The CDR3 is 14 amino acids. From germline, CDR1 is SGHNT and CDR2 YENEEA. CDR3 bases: TGTGCCAGCAGCTTAGATCAGGGAAGACGTGGCTACACCTTC. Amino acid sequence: CASSLDQGRRGYTF.

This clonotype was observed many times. CDR3 residues: CASSLAQGHALINYGYTF. The CDR3 nucleotides read TGTGCCAGCAGCTTAGCCCAGGGACACGCCCTGATAAACTATGGCTACACCTTC. The V and J genes are TRBV7-2 and TRBJ1-2, with a possible D match to TRBD1 (6 bases). Trimming pared 0 bases from V and 2 bases from J, leaving 19 bases between. This CDR3 is 18 amino acids long. CDR1 is SGHTA, CDR2 FQGNSA, per germline.

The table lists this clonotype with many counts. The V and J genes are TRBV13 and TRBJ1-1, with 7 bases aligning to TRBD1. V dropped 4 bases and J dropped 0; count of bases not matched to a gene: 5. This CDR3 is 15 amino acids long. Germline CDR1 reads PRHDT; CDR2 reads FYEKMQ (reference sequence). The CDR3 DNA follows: TGTGCCAGCAGCTCAACAGGGGACGTGAACACTGAAGCTTTCTTT. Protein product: CASSSTGDVNTEAFF.

CDR3 nucleotides: TGCGCCAGCAGCCCGGGGACAACTAGCACAGATACGCAGTATTTT. Its protein is CASSPGTTSTDTQYF. The chain has TRBV5-1 and TRBJ2-3, with D tentatively TRBD1 (6 bases). The germline gives CDR1 SGHRS, CDR2 YFSETQ. V dropped 4 bases and J dropped 0 bases, with 12 bases sitting between them. The length of the CDR3 is 15 residues.

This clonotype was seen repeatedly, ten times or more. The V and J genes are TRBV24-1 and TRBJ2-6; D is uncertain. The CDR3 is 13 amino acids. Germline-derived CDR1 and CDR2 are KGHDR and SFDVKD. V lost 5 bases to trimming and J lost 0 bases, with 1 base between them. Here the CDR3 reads CATSVSGANVLTF. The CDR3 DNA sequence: TGTGCCACCAGTGTCTCTGGGGCCAACGTCCTGACTTTC.

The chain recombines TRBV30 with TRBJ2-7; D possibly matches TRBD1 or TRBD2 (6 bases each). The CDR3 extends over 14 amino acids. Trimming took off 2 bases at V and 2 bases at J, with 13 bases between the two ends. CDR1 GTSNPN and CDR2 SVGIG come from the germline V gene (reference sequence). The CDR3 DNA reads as TGTGCCTGGAGTCGGGGGCGCCAGGCCTACGAGCAGTACTTC. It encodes CAWSRGRQAYEQYF.

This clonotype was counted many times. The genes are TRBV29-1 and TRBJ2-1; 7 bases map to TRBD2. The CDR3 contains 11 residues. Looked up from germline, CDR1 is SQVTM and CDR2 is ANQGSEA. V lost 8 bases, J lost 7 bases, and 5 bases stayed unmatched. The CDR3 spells CSYREVNEQFF. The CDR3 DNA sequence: TGCAGCTATCGGGAGGTAAATGAGCAGTTCTTC.

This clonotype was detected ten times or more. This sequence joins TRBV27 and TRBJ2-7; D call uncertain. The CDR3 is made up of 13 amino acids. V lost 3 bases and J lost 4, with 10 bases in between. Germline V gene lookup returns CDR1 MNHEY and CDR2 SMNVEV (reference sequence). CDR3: CASSLAGNYEQYF. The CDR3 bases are TGTGCCAGCAGTTTGGCAGGAAATTACGAGCAGTACTTC.

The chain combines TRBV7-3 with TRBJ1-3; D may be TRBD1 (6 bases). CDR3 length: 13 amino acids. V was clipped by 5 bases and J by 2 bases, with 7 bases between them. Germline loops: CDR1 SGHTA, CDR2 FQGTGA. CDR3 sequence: CASSPGAGNTIYF. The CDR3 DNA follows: TGTGCCAGCAGCCCAGGGGCTGGAAACACCATATATTTT.

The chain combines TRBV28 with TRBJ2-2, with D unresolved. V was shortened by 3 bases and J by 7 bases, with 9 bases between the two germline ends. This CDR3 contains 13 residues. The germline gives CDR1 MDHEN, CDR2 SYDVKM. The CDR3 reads CASSFFVGGELFF. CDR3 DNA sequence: TGTGCCAGCAGTTTTTTTGTCGGCGGGGAGCTGTTTTTT. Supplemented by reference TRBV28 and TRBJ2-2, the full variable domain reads DVKVTQSSRYLVKRTGEKVFLECVQDMDHENMFWYRQDPGLGLRLIYFSYDVKMKEKGDIPEGYSVSREKKERFSLILESASTNQTSMYLCASSFFVGGELFFGEGSRLTVL.

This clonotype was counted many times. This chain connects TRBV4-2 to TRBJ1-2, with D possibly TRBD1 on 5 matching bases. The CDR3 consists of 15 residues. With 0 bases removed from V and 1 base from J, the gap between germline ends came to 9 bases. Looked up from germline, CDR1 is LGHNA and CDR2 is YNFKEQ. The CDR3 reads CASSQDTTVNYGYTF. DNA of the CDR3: TGTGCCAGCAGCCAAGATACGACAGTTAACTATGGCTACACCTTC.

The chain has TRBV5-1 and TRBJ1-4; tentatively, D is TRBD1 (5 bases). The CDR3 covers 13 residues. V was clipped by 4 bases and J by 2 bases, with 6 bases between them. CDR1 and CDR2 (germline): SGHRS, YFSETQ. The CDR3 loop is CASSRGTNEKLFF. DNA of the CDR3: TGCGCCAGCAGCAGGGGTACTAATGAAAAACTGTTTTTT.

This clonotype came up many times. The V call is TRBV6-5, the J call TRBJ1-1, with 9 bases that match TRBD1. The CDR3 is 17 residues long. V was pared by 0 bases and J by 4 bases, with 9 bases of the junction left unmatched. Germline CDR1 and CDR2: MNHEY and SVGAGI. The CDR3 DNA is TGTGCCAGCAGTTACTCAGTGGACAGGGGAGTAGGCACTGAAGCTTTCTTT. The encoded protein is CASSYSVDRGVGTEAFF.

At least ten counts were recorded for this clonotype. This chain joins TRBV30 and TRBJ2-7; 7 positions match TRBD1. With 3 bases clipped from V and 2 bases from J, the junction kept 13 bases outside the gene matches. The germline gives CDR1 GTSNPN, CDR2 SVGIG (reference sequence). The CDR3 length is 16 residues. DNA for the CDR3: TGTGCCTGGAGCATGAGAGGGCAGGGGGAAACCTACGAGCAGTACTTC. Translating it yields CAWSMRGQGETYEQYF. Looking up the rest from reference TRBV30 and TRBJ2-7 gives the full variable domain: SQTIHQWPATLVQPVGSPLSLECTVEGTSNPNLYWYRQAAGRGLQLLFYSVGIGQISSEVPQNLSASRPQDRQFILSSKKLLLSDSGFYLCAWSMRGQGETYEQYFGPGTRLTVT.